The T cell receptor (beta chain) described here comes from a study of T cells after yellow fever vaccination. Study-wide results and caveats: Weaker in magnitude, the secondary response showed a faster peak on day 5 versus 15. Just a small share of clonotypes turned up in the CD4 compartment as well as the CD8 compartment.

The CDR3 contains 14 residues. Germline V gene data show CDR1 as SGHVS and CDR2 as FQNEAQ. Between the trimmed V and J ends, which lost 2 bases and 3 bases, there was a span of 11 bases. Remarks on this clonotype: Its antigen is as yet unknown.

MiXCR was run by TCRdb on the 5' RACE reads, yielding one entry per CDR3 protein. The sample shows around 320,000 distinct CDR3 sequences, around 10% of them seen only once. This material consisted of CD4+ T cells sorted from PBMCs, taken 45 days after the yellow fever booster vaccination. V and J are TRBV7-8 and TRBJ2-7; D assignment may be TRBD1 or TRBD2 (6 bases each). The TCR comes from a man aged 18 to 35 who received the YFV17D yellow fever vaccine. As DNA, the CDR3 is TGTGCCAGCAGCTTAACAGGGAGGAACTACGAGCAGTACTTC. It encodes CASSLTGRNYEQYF.